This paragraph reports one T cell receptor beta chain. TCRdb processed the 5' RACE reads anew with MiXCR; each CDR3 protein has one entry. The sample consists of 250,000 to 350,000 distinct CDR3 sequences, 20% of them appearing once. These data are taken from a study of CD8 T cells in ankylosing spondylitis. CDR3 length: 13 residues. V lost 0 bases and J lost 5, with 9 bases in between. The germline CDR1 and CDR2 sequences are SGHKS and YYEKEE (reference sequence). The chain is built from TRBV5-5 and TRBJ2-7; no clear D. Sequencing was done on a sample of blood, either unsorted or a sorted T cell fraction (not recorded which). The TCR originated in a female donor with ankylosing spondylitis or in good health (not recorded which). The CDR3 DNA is TGTGCCAGCAGCTTGGGCTCGGGCCACGAGCAGTACTTC. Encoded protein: CASSLGSGHEQYF.